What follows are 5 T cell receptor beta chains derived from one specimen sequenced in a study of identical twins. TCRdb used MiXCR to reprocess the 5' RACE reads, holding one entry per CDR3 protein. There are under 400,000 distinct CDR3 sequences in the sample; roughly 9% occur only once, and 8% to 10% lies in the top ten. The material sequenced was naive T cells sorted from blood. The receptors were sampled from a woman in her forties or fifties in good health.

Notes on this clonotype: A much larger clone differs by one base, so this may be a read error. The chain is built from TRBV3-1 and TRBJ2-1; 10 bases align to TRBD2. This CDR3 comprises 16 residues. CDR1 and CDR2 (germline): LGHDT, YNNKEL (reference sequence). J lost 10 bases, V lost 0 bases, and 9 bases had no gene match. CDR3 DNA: TGTGCCAGCAGCCAAGATCCTAGCGGGAGTGCCAAAGAGCAGTTCTTC. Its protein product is CASSQDPSGSAKEQFF.

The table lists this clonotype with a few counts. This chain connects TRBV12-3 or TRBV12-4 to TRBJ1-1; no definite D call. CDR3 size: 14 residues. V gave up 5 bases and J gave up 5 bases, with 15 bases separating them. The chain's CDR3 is CASSLLPFGTEAFF. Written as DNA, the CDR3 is TGTGCCAGCAGTCTACTCCCTTTCGGGACTGAAGCTTTCTTT.

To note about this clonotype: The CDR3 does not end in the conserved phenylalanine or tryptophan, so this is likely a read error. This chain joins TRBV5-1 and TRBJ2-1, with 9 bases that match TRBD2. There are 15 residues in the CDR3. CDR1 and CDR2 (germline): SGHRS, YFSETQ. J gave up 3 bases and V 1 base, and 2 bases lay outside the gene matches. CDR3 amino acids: CASSLISGSYNEQFS. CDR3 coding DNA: TGCGCCAGCAGCTTGATTAGCGGGAGCTACAATGAGCAGTTCTCC.

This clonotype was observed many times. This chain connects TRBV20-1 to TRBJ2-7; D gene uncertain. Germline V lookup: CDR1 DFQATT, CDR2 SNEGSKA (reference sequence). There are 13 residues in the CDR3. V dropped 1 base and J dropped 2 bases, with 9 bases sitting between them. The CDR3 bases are TGCAGTGCTAGAGTGACCAGACCCTACGAGCAGTACTTC. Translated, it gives CSARVTRPYEQYF.

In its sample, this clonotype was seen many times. CDR3 protein: CSARDLGAGGPREQYF. Written as DNA, the CDR3 is TGCAGTGCTAGAGATCTGGGAGCGGGAGGGCCGCGGGAGCAGTACTTC. V usage is TRBV20-1 and J usage is TRBJ2-7, with 10 bases fitting TRBD2. CDR1 and CDR2 (germline): DFQATT, SNEGSKA (reference sequence). V shed 0 bases, J shed 7 bases, and the junction held 12 bases outside the gene matches. The CDR3 spans 16 residues.